The clone carrying this TCR beta chain was counted between two and nine times. Trimming pared 5 bases from V and 10 bases from J, leaving 12 bases between. This CDR3 is 12 amino acids long. Germline V lookup: CDR1 MNHEY, CDR2 SVGAGI. This sample was taken from a study of CD8 T cells in ankylosing spondylitis. TCRdb called the 5' RACE reads again in MiXCR, with one record for every CDR3 protein. The sample holds about 130,000 distinct CDR3 sequences, roughly an eighth seen once. The sample consisted of blood, either unsorted or a sorted T cell fraction (not recorded which). The sequence derives from a female donor with ankylosing spondylitis or in good health (not recorded which). J is TRBJ2-1 and V is TRBV6-5; D uncertain. The CDR3 region has the DNA TGTGCCAGCAGTCGTGAAGGTCGGGAGCAGTTCTTC. The encoded protein is CASSREGREQFF.